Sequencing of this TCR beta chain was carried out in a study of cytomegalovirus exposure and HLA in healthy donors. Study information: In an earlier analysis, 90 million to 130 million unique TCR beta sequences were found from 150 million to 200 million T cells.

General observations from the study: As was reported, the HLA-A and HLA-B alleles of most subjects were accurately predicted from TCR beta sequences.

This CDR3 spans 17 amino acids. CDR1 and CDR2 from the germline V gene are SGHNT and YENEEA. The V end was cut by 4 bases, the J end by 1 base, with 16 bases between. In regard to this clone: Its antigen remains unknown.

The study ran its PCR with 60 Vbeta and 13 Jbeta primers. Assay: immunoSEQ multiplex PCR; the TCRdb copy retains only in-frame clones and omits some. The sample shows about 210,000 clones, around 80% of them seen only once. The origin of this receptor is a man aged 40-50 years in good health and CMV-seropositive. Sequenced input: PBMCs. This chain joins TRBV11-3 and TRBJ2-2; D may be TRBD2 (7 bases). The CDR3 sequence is CASSSVGGLQNTGELFF. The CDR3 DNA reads TGTGCCAGCAGCTCCGTCGGGGGGCTACAGAACACCGGGGAGCTGTTTTTT.